The 32 T cell receptor beta chains reported below all come from one sample, sequenced in a study of T-cell memory formation after mild COVID-19. TCRdb processed the 5' RACE reads anew with MiXCR; each CDR3 protein has one entry. The data contain about 180,000 distinct CDR3 sequences, about 18% of them singletons. Sequencing used PBMCs or a T cell subset sorted from them (not recorded which). Source of these receptors: a man between 18 and 29 years old who had mild COVID-19 (a few samples of this study predate the infection). Cell type and time point are not known.

This CDR3 reads CASSWREWADTEAFF. The CDR3 region has the DNA TGTGCCAGCAGTTGGCGGGAGTGGGCGGACACTGAAGCTTTCTTT. The chain is built from TRBV25-1 and TRBJ1-1; no definite D call. Trimming shortened V by 5 bases and J by 3 bases, and 16 bases separated the two germline ends. This CDR3 is 15 amino acids long. Germline lookup yields CDR1 MGHDK and CDR2 SYGVNS.

The rearrangement links TRBV28 to TRBJ1-2; D gene ambiguous. Germline CDR1 MDHEN, CDR2 SYDVKM. The CDR3 covers 16 residues. The V gene lost 2 bases and the J gene lost 2 bases, with 15 bases spanning the gap. In nucleotides, the CDR3 is TGTGCCAGCAGTTTACCAGGAGGACTCCCCAACTATGGCTACACCTTC. It is translated as CASSLPGGLPNYGYTF.

In this sample, this clonotype turned up many times. The genes are TRBV5-1 and TRBJ2-2; unclear D gene. V lost 2 bases to trimming and J lost 3 bases, with 11 bases between them. The germline CDR1 and CDR2 sequences are SGHRS and YFSETQ. The length of the CDR3 is 15 residues. The CDR3 protein is CASSFRLPDTGELFF. Written as DNA, the CDR3 is TGCGCCAGCAGCTTTCGGCTACCTGACACCGGGGAGCTGTTTTTT.

This clonotype occurred many times. The CDR3 DNA reads TGTGCCAGCAGTTACTTAGGGCCGAGCTCTGGGGCCAACGTCCTGACTTTC. It encodes CASSYLGPSSGANVLTF. The chain recombines TRBV6-2 or TRBV6-3 with TRBJ2-6; D uncertain. The CDR3 is 17 residues long. Germline V gene lookup returns CDR1 MNHEY and CDR2 SVGEGT. Trimming pared 1 base from V and 0 bases from J, leaving 10 bases between.

In this sample, this clonotype turned up a few times. The chain couples TRBV20-1 to TRBJ1-6; D remains unclear. Germline loops: CDR1 DFQATT, CDR2 SNEGSKA (reference sequence). V lost 6 bases and J 9 bases, leaving 9 bases between the germline ends. This CDR3 contains 11 residues. The CDR3 coding sequence is TGCAGTGCGGTCCTCGGTTCACCCCTCCACTTT. It specifies CSAVLGSPLHF.

The chain has TRBV7-2 and TRBJ2-3; no firm D call. CDR1 and CDR2 (germline): SGHTA, FQGNSA. The CDR3 has 13 amino acids. The V and J ends lost 2 bases and 2 bases respectively, with 5 bases between them. The CDR3 loop is CASSLLYTDTQYF. Here the CDR3 DNA reads TGTGCCAGCAGCTTACTTTACACAGATACGCAGTATTTT.

The rearrangement joins TRBV5-1 to TRBJ1-3; weak D call: TRBD1 (5 bases). Germline values: CDR1 SGHRS, CDR2 YFSETQ. Deletions cut 3 bases from V and 9 bases from J, with 13 bases between. This CDR3 is built from 13 residues. DNA for the CDR3: TGCGCCAGCAGCTCTCCAGGGACCAGCACCATATATTTT. It encodes CASSSPGTSTIYF.

This clonotype showed up just a few times. The chain links TRBV7-2 to TRBJ2-3; TRBD1 or TRBD2 may be the D gene (6 bases each). From germline, CDR1 is SGHTA and CDR2 FQGNSA. The CDR3 consists of 16 residues. The ends were cut back, 2 bases at V and 2 bases at J, with 14 bases in the middle. The CDR3 loop is CASSLITGAVTDTQYF. The CDR3 coding sequence is TGTGCCAGCAGCTTAATTACGGGGGCCGTCACAGATACGCAGTATTTT. The variable domain in full, completed from reference TRBV7-2 and TRBJ2-3, reads GAGVSQSPSNKVTEKGKDVELRCDPISGHTALYWYRQSLGQGLEFLIYFQGNSAPDKSGLPSDRFSAERTGGSVSTLTIQRTQQEDSAVYLCASSLITGAVTDTQYFGPGTRLTVL.

The chain links TRBV6-5 to TRBJ1-2, with D unclear. Trimming stripped 2 bases from V and 5 bases from J, with 9 bases between. This CDR3 spans 13 amino acids. Germline CDR1 reads MNHEY; CDR2 reads SVGAGI. CDR3 sequence reads: CASSYRERYGYTF. CDR3 nucleotide sequence: TGTGCCAGCAGTTACAGGGAGAGGTATGGCTACACCTTC.

This clonotype was recorded a few times. This rearrangement joins TRBV12-3 or TRBV12-4 to TRBJ2-3; TRBD2 aligns across 7 bases. Trimming took 8 bases from V and 4 from J; bases not matched to a gene: 12. The CDR3 is 15 amino acids. CDR3 loop: CASALLTGGADTQYF. The CDR3 coding sequence is TGTGCCAGCGCACTGCTCACGGGGGGAGCAGATACGCAGTATTTT.

This clonotype was picked up a small number of times. This chain uses TRBV21-1 with TRBJ2-7; TRBD1, the table's D call, lacks a check against the DNA. TRBV21-1 is shown as a pseudogene. This CDR3 has 16 residues. CDR3 loop: CASSQNRDRDLDEQYV. The CDR3 DNA is TGTGCCAGCAGCCAAAACCGGGACAGGGATTTGGACGAGCAGTACGTC.

The chain combines TRBV27 with TRBJ2-3; 11 positions match TRBD1. This CDR3 is 15 amino acids long. CDR1 MNHEY and CDR2 SMNVEV come from the germline V gene (reference sequence). J lost 1 base, V lost 8 bases, and 5 bases had no gene match. The CDR3 region has the DNA TGTGCCAGCGGCCCGGACAGGGGGCGCACAGATACGCAGTATTTT. Encoded protein: CASGPDRGRTDTQYF.

CDR3 protein: CAVAGTSSGAEAFF. CDR3 nucleotides: TGTGCCGTTGCCGGGACATCCTCAGGCGCTGAAGCTTTCTTT. This chain links TRBV10-3 with TRBJ1-1, with a possible D match to TRBD1 (6 bases). Germline CDR1 is ENHRY and CDR2 is SYGVKD. Trimming cost V 11 bases and J 6 bases, with 22 bases left between them. This CDR3 region has 14 residues.

The chain joins TRBV4-3 to TRBJ2-5; a possible D gene is TRBD2 (6 bases). Trimming pared 0 bases from V and 5 bases from J, leaving 13 bases between. The CDR3 loop spans 15 amino acids. Germline assignment: CDR1 LGHNA and CDR2 YSLEER. In DNA, the CDR3 is TGCGCCAGCAGCCAAGATAACCGGGGAGGCGAGACCCAGTACTTC. Protein product: CASSQDNRGGETQYF.

The genes are TRBV5-1 and TRBJ2-7; TRBD1 matches 9 bases. CDR1 is SGHRS and CDR2 is YFSETQ in the germline V gene. The CDR3 has 13 amino acids. Trimming at V came to 5 bases and at J to 4 bases, leaving 4 bases not matched to a gene. The CDR3 protein is CASRPQGAYEQYF. The CDR3 DNA follows: TGCGCCAGCAGGCCACAGGGGGCTTACGAGCAGTACTTC. The entire variable domain, with the rest obtained from reference TRBV5-1 and TRBJ2-7, is as follows: KAGVTQTPRYLIKTRGQQVTLSCSPISGHRSVSWYQQTPGQGLQFLFEYFSETQRNKGNFPGRFSGRQFSNSRSEMNVSTLELGDSALYLCASRPQGAYEQYFGPGTRLTVT.

The rearrangement joins TRBV27 to TRBJ1-6, with a possible D match to TRBD1 (5 bases). Trimming took 6 bases from V and 10 from J, leaving 19 bases between them. CDR3 length: 15 residues. Germline lookup yields CDR1 MNHEY and CDR2 SMNVEV (reference sequence). The CDR3 is CASSDPGGRDSPLHF. CDR3 DNA: TGTGCCAGCAGCGACCCTGGAGGGCGGGACTCACCCCTCCACTTT.

The J gene is TRBJ2-3, the V gene TRBV6-5, with 7 bases aligning to TRBD2. V shed 2 bases and J 10 bases; nucleotides not matched to a gene: 12. CDR1 MNHEY and CDR2 SVGAGI come from the germline V gene. The CDR3 sequence is 15 residues long. The CDR3 coding sequence is TGTGCCAGCAGTTACGGCCTAGCGGCCTTAGGGCCGCAGTATTTT. This translates into CASSYGLAALGPQYF.

This clonotype was detected many times. The CDR3 nucleotides are TGCAGTGCTCTAGCGGAGACGAACACCGGGGAGCTGTTTTTT. Protein product: CSALAETNTGELFF. The V call is TRBV20-1, the J call TRBJ2-2; 7 nucleotides match TRBD2. With V trimmed by 5 bases and J by 0 bases, 3 bases remained unmatched. Germline CDR1 DFQATT, CDR2 SNEGSKA (reference sequence). The CDR3 contains 14 residues.

The chain employs TRBV6-5 and TRBJ1-1; D unclear. The CDR3 sequence is 13 residues long. Trimming removed 6 bases from V and 1 base from J, with 9 bases in between. CDR1 and CDR2 from the germline V gene are MNHEY and SVGAGI. CDR3 region: CASSPLPNTEAFF. The CDR3 DNA reads TGTGCCAGCAGCCCTCTGCCGAACACTGAAGCTTTCTTT.

The V gene is TRBV30, the J gene TRBJ1-6; no reliable D call. The ends were cut back, 5 bases at V and 0 bases at J, with 8 bases in the middle. The CDR3 contains 14 residues. Germline V gives CDR1 GTSNPN, CDR2 SVGIG (reference sequence). The CDR3: CAWGRSSYNSPLHF. CDR3 coding DNA: TGTGCCTGGGGGAGGAGCTCCTATAATTCACCCCTCCACTTT.

For the CDR3, the DNA is TGTGCCACCAGTGACGCAGGACAGGATACGCAGTATTTT. Protein product: CATSDAGQDTQYF. The chain uses TRBV24-1 and TRBJ2-3, with D perhaps TRBD1 (6 bases). CDR3 size: 13 residues. Per germline, CDR1 KGHDR and CDR2 SFDVKD. V was pared by 4 bases and J by 6 bases, with 10 bases between.

The chain links TRBV2 to TRBJ1-1; tentatively, D is TRBD1 (5 bases). V shed 7 bases and J shed 5 bases, with 14 bases lying between them. The CDR3 spans 13 residues. The germline gives CDR1 SNHLY, CDR2 FYNNEI. The CDR3 DNA follows: TGTGCCAGCAAGGGACCCACTCGAACTGAAGCTTTCTTT. This gives the protein CASKGPTRTEAFF.

The J gene is TRBJ2-3, the V gene TRBV2; possible D gene TRBD2, 6 bases. Trimming shortened V by 3 bases and J by 0 bases, and 10 bases separated the two germline ends. In germline, CDR1 is SNHLY, CDR2 FYNNEI. This CDR3 has 15 amino acids. The CDR3 reads CASSDPGTSTDTQYF. In DNA form, the CDR3 reads TGTGCCAGCAGTGATCCAGGGACTAGCACAGATACGCAGTATTTT.

The gene calls are TRBV7-6 and TRBJ1-5; D is undetermined. Germline V lookup: CDR1 SGHVS, CDR2 FNYEAQ. With 5 bases removed from V and 10 bases from J, the gap between germline ends came to 6 bases. CDR3 length equals 10 residues. The DNA for the CDR3 is TGTGCCAGCAGCCGTCTCCCCCAGCATTTT. It translates to CASSRLPQHF.

The gene calls are TRBV4-3 and TRBJ2-1; D is possibly TRBD1 or TRBD2 (5 bases each). Germline CDR1 LGHNA, CDR2 YSLEER. This CDR3 comprises 13 residues. V lost 9 bases, J lost 5 bases, and 14 bases lay in between. The chain's CDR3 is CASRKPGHNEQFF. CDR3 in DNA: TGCGCCAGTAGAAAGCCGGGGCACAATGAGCAGTTCTTC.

In this sample, this clonotype turned up a few times. The chain joins TRBV7-2 to TRBJ2-3; the match to TRBD1 covers 8 bases. The CDR3 spans 16 residues. Germline loops: CDR1 SGHTA, CDR2 FQGNSA. The V segment lost 1 base and the J segment 0 bases; nucleotides outside the gene matches: 3. This CDR3 is CASSLEHRGSTDTQYF. DNA of the CDR3: TGTGCCAGCAGCTTAGAGCACAGGGGGAGCACAGATACGCAGTATTTT.

This clonotype qualifies as medium-sized. The chain combines TRBV5-1 with TRBJ1-2; D is undetermined. The CDR3 runs 17 residues. Trimming removed 4 bases from V and 4 bases from J, with 23 bases in between. The germline gives CDR1 SGHRS, CDR2 YFSETQ. CDR3 sequence reads: CASSADPTSGLSYGYTF. The CDR3 region has the DNA TGCGCCAGCAGCGCCGACCCGACCTCCGGGTTAAGCTATGGCTACACCTTC.

This rearrangement joins TRBV4-1 to TRBJ2-6; possibly TRBD1 for D (6 bases). Germline V gene sequence: CDR1 MGHRA, CDR2 YSYEKL. V gave up 0 bases and J gave up 2 bases, with 8 bases separating them. The CDR3 runs 16 residues. The CDR3 nucleotides are TGCGCCAGCAGCCAAGATAAGGGGGCTGGGGCCAACGTCCTGACTTTC. Translation gives CASSQDKGAGANVLTF.

This chain joins TRBV24-1 and TRBJ2-2, with a weak D call TRBD2 (6 bases). The CDR3 has 13 residues. V was clipped by 6 bases and J by 6 bases, with 10 bases between them. From germline, CDR1 is KGHDR and CDR2 SFDVKD. The CDR3 is CATSLPGAGELFF. In DNA, the CDR3 is TGTGCCACCAGTCTCCCGGGGGCCGGGGAGCTGTTTTTT.

This clonotype was seen ten or more times. One junction end disagrees with the germline gene, perhaps due to a read error. The J gene is TRBJ1-5, the V gene TRBV5-1, with D possibly being TRBD1 (5 bases). Per germline, CDR1 SGHRS and CDR2 YFSETQ. This CDR3 comprises 13 residues. The CDR3 DNA follows: TGTGCCAGCAGCCGGGACAGCAATCAGCCCCAGCATTTT. Residues: CASSRDSNQPQHF.

The rearrangement joins TRBV7-2 to TRBJ2-3; D possibly matches TRBD1 or TRBD2 (6 bases each). V dropped 2 bases and J dropped 2 bases, with 14 bases sitting between them. The CDR3 extends over 16 amino acids. Looked up from germline, CDR1 is SGHTA and CDR2 is FQGNSA. For the CDR3, the DNA is TGTGCCAGCAGCTTATGGAAAGGGGGGCCCACAGATACGCAGTATTTT. This translates into CASSLWKGGPTDTQYF.

This chain joins TRBV6-1 and TRBJ2-7, with no clear D. CDR1 is MNHNS and CDR2 is SASEGT in the germline V gene. V was clipped by 6 bases and J by 1 base, with 10 bases between them. The CDR3 runs 13 residues. The CDR3 loop reads CASSEQFSYEQYV. DNA of the CDR3: TGTGCCAGCAGCGAACAGTTTTCCTACGAGCAGTACGTC.